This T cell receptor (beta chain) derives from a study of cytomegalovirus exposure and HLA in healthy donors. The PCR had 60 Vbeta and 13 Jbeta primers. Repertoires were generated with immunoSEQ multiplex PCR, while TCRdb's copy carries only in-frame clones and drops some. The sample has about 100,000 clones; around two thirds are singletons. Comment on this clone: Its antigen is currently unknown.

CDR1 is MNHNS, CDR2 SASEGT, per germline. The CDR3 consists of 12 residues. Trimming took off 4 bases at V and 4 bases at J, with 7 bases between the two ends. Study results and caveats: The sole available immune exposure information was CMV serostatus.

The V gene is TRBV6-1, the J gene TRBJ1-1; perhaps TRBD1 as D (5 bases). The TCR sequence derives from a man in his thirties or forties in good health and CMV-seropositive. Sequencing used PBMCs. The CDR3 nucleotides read TGTGCCAGCAGTGTAGGGGCCACTGAAGCTTTCTTT. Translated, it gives CASSVGATEAFF.